This T cell receptor beta chain was recorded in a study of regulatory T cells in long-lasting Graves disease. Assembly of TCR beta libraries relied on iRepertoire HTBI primers together with Arm-PCR of CDR3 regions. TCRdb called the multiplex PCR reads again in MiXCR, with one record for every CDR3 protein. The table records hundreds of thousands of distinct CDR3 sequences, 15% to 19% of them present only once. In this sample, this clonotype turned up many times. Time point denoted: newly diagnosed GD, antithyroid drugs for less than 3 months. After RNA was extracted from PBMCs, the TCR library was made from it. The patients were enrolled through endocrinology in Xi'an, China. This TCR derives from a female donor with Graves disease. Source: peripheral blood mononuclear cells (PBMCs), taken at new diagnosis, from a patient treated with antithyroid drugs.

This CDR3 is CASSRGTSGRGPDTQYF. DNA of the CDR3: TGTGCCAGCAGTCGCGGGACTAGCGGGAGAGGGCCAGATACGCAGTATTTT. This chain links TRBV12-3 or TRBV12-4 with TRBJ2-3; 14 positions agree with TRBD2. CDR3 size: 17 residues. V lost 5 bases to trimming and J lost 4 bases; unmatched junction nucleotides: 8.